A single sample gave rise to the 20 T cell receptor beta chains below, sequenced in a study of radiotherapy plus CTLA-4 blockade in lung cancer. Profiling relied on immunoSEQ multiplex PCR, and the TCRdb table lists in-frame clones only, not all of them. The sample comprises approximately 65,000 clones, roughly 80% of which are singletons, and about 4.2% rests with the top ten. The sequencing here drew on peripheral blood, taken from a patient treated with radiotherapy plus ipilimumab. All receptors come from a human donor with non-small cell lung cancer who had a complete response to radiotherapy plus ipilimumab.

The J gene is TRBJ1-3, the V gene TRBV30; no definite D call. CDR1 is GTSNPN, CDR2 SVGIG, per germline (reference sequence). The CDR3 consists of 12 residues. The V end was cut by 3 bases, the J end by 4 bases, with 7 bases between. The CDR3 sequence is CAWSPFGNTIYF. The CDR3 coding sequence is TGTGCCTGGAGCCCCTTCGGAAACACCATATATTTT.

This chain uses TRBV7-9 with TRBJ1-2; unclear D gene. Per the germline V gene, CDR1 is SEHNR and CDR2 is FQNEAQ (reference sequence). The ends were cut back, 7 bases at V and 4 bases at J, with 13 bases in the middle. This CDR3 is built from 13 residues. The CDR3: CASTEDTRYGYTF. The CDR3 coding sequence is TGTGCCAGCACGGAAGACACTCGCTATGGCTACACCTTC.

The genes are TRBV14 and TRBJ2-1; D gene unclear. The V and J ends lost 1 base and 7 bases respectively, with 17 bases between them. This CDR3 is 16 amino acids long. From germline, CDR1 is SGHDN and CDR2 FVKESK. DNA of the CDR3: TGTGCCAGCAGCCAAGCGTGGCAGGAGAGGCGGAATGAGCAGTTCTTC. Encoded protein: CASSQAWQERRNEQFF.

The chain employs TRBV5-1 and TRBJ1-5, with 7 bases that match TRBD1. Germline trimming cut 4 bases from V and 4 bases from J; bases unmatched to any gene: 8. The germline V gene encodes CDR1 SGHRS and CDR2 YFSETQ. The CDR3 totals 15 residues. The CDR3 nucleotides are TGCGCCAGCAGCCAGGGGGGCGTGGGAAATCAGCCCCAGCATTTT. The encoded protein is CASSQGGVGNQPQHF.

V gene TRBV7-9 combines with J gene TRBJ2-7; no reliable D call. V was shortened by 5 bases and J by 2 bases, with 10 bases between the two germline ends. The CDR3 contains 13 residues. Per germline, CDR1 SEHNR and CDR2 FQNEAQ (reference sequence). The CDR3 DNA sequence: TGTGCCAGCAGCAGTGGGTTTGCCTACGAGCAGTACGTC. As protein: CASSSGFAYEQYV.

The V and J genes are TRBV6-5 and TRBJ2-7; D is unresolved. The CDR3 extends over 13 amino acids. V gave up 1 base and J gave up 7 bases, with 11 bases separating them. Germline lookup yields CDR1 MNHEY and CDR2 SVGAGI. The CDR3 nucleotides are TGTGCCAGCAGTTACTTGGACCCCAGAGAGCAGTACTTC. It specifies CASSYLDPREQYF.

This chain uses TRBV10-3 with TRBJ2-5; weak D call: TRBD1 (6 bases). The CDR3 extends over 14 amino acids. Trimming removed 0 bases at V and 4 bases at J, with 9 bases between. Germline V lookup: CDR1 ENHRY, CDR2 SYGVKD. CDR3 coding DNA: TGTGCCATCAGTGAGTCTACAGGGACAGAGACCCAGTACTTC. Its protein product is CAISESTGTETQYF.

The rearrangement uses TRBV6-1 and TRBJ2-1; D is uncertain. This CDR3 is built from 15 residues. V lost 5 bases, J lost 6 bases, and 17 bases lay in between. The germline V gene has CDR1 MNHNS and CDR2 SASEGT. In nucleotides, the CDR3 is TGTGCCAGCAGTCCATCATTGGCGCCTACCAATGAGCAGTTCTTC. Amino acids: CASSPSLAPTNEQFF.

This clone showed up just once. The gene calls are TRBV15 and TRBJ1-5, with D possibly being TRBD1 (5 bases). The germline gives CDR1 LNHNV, CDR2 YYDKDF (reference sequence). This CDR3 is built from 16 residues. The V end lost 2 bases, the J end lost 4 bases, and 15 bases lay between the germline ends. CDR3 region: CATSRIVGTGNQPQHF. In DNA form, the CDR3 reads TGTGCCACCAGCAGAATTGTCGGGACGGGGAATCAGCCCCAGCATTTT.

The table lists this clone with a few counts. The rearrangement uses TRBV6-1 and TRBJ2-1; 8 nucleotides match TRBD2. The germline V gene encodes CDR1 MNHNS and CDR2 SASEGT. Trimming cost V 10 bases and J 7 bases; bases outside gene matches: 12. There are 14 residues in the CDR3. Here the CDR3 DNA reads TGTGCCATCGAGGTCGGGGGGGCCGCGAATGAGCAGTTCTTC. It translates to CAIEVGGAANEQFF.

The rearrangement uses TRBV13 and TRBJ1-1, with TRBD1 identical over 8 bases. CDR1 and CDR2 (germline): PRHDT, FYEKMQ (reference sequence). The CDR3 sequence is 16 residues long. The J segment lost 4 bases and the V segment lost 4 bases, leaving 11 bases of the junction unmatched. CDR3 residues: CASSSALDRVGTEAFF. CDR3 DNA sequence: TGTGCCAGCAGCTCGGCCTTGGACAGGGTCGGCACTGAAGCTTTCTTT.

The gene calls are TRBV7-2 and TRBJ1-3; 8 positions agree with TRBD1. V lost 2 bases and J lost 3; bases outside the gene matches: 12. Per germline, CDR1 SGHTA and CDR2 FQGNSA. The CDR3 contains 18 residues. The CDR3 DNA is TGTGCCAGCAGCTTAATAGGACAGGGACTCTTCGGTGGAAACACCATATATTTT. Residues: CASSLIGQGLFGGNTIYF.

This clone occurred once. This sequence joins TRBV28 and TRBJ2-1, with TRBD2 identical over 8 bases. Germline V gives CDR1 MDHEN, CDR2 SYDVKM. The CDR3 runs to 14 residues. V was pared by 4 bases and J by 2 bases, with 1 base of the junction left unmatched. The CDR3 nucleotides read TGTGCCAGCAGTTCCGGGAGGGCCTACAATGAGCAGTTCTTC. This gives the protein CASSSGRAYNEQFF.

The genes are TRBV7-2 and TRBJ2-5; 7 bases agree with TRBD1. There are 15 residues in the CDR3. The ends lost 4 bases at V and 4 bases at J; junction bases unmatched: 9. Germline assignment: CDR1 SGHTA and CDR2 FQGNSA. The CDR3: CASSSGRGGGETQYF. CDR3 DNA: TGTGCCAGCAGCTCCGGGCGAGGGGGCGGAGAGACCCAGTACTTC.

The CDR3 reads CASRSARQGGNNEQFF. CDR3 in DNA: TGCGCCAGTCGTAGCGCCAGACAGGGCGGGAACAATGAGCAGTTCTTC. The gene calls are TRBV5-1 and TRBJ2-1; tentatively, D is TRBD1 (7 bases). The length of the CDR3 is 16 residues. Germline CDR1 and CDR2: SGHRS and YFSETQ. The V gene lost 8 bases and the J gene lost 5 bases, with 23 bases spanning the gap. The variable domain in full, with the rest retrieved from reference TRBV5-1 and TRBJ2-1, is KAGVTQTPRYLIKTRGQQVTLSCSPISGHRSVSWYQQTPGQGLQFLFEYFSETQRNKGNFPGRFSGRQFSNSRSEMNVSTLELGDSALYLCASRSARQGGNNEQFFGPGTRLTVL.

This chain links TRBV7-2 with TRBJ2-1; D is ambiguous. This CDR3 region has 13 residues. Germline V gene sequence: CDR1 SGHTA, CDR2 FQGNSA. Trimming shortened V by 5 bases and J by 5 bases, and 10 bases separated the two germline ends. CDR3 sequence reads: CASSLWANNEQFF. The CDR3 DNA sequence: TGTGCCAGCAGCCTCTGGGCTAACAATGAGCAGTTCTTC. Supplemented by reference TRBV7-2 and TRBJ2-1, the full variable domain reads GAGVSQSPSNKVTEKGKDVELRCDPISGHTALYWYRQSLGQGLEFLIYFQGNSAPDKSGLPSDRFSAERTGGSVSTLTIQRTQQEDSAVYLCASSLWANNEQFFGPGTRLTVL.

The chain uses TRBV14 and TRBJ2-3; D possibly matches TRBD1 or TRBD2 (5 bases each). Trimming removed 0 bases from V and 2 bases from J, with 12 bases in between. The CDR3 is 16 amino acids. The germline V gene encodes CDR1 SGHDN and CDR2 FVKESK. CDR3 DNA: TGTGCCAGCAGCCAAGATTTAGGGACGGACACAGATACGCAGTATTTT. Translation gives CASSQDLGTDTDTQYF.

The V gene is TRBV19, the J gene TRBJ1-5, with 7 bases identical to TRBD1. V was clipped by 11 bases and J by 5 bases; unmatched bases: 12. Germline assignment: CDR1 LNHDA and CDR2 SQIVND (reference sequence). This CDR3 has 14 residues. CDR3 DNA sequence: TGTGCCGCTGAACCCGGGACAGCCGATCAGCCCCAGCATTTT. This codes for CAAEPGTADQPQHF. The variable domain in full, with the rest retrieved from reference TRBV19 and TRBJ1-5, is DGGITQSPKYLFRKEGQNVTLSCEQNLNHDAMYWYRQDPGQGLRLIYYSQIVNDFQKGDIAEGYSVSREKKESFPLTVTSAQKNPTAFYLCAAEPGTADQPQHFGDGTRLSIL.

The chain combines TRBV10-3 with TRBJ1-1; 7 positions agree with TRBD1. CDR1 and CDR2 from the germline V gene are ENHRY and SYGVKD. The CDR3 is 15 residues long. The V segment lost 4 bases and the J segment 1 base; nucleotides outside the gene matches: 6. The CDR3 coding sequence is TGTGCCATCAGTGCCACCGGGACAGCGAACACTGAAGCTTTCTTT. Its protein is CAISATGTANTEAFF.

J is TRBJ1-1 and V is TRBV20-1; D unclear. This CDR3 is built from 10 residues. The germline V gene has CDR1 DFQATT and CDR2 SNEGSKA (reference sequence). V gave up 7 bases and J gave up 5 bases, with 8 bases separating them. The CDR3 here is CSVGETEAFF. CDR3 bases: TGCAGTGTCGGGGAAACTGAAGCTTTCTTT.